The sequence of this T cell receptor (beta chain) was determined in a study of monozygotic twins with inflammatory bowel disease. Following a re-call of the 5' RACE reads, TCRdb has one entry per CDR3 protein and lacks DNA. The sample has approximately 200,000 distinct CDR3 sequences. For this clonotype: As yet, its antigen is unknown.

Regarding the study as a whole: No detectable difference in repertoire similarity separated concordant from discordant twins, possibly as a result of limited power.

Germline V gives CDR1 SGHAT, CDR2 FQNNGV. CDR3 size: 18 residues. The clonotype comes from a human donor with ulcerative colitis or Crohn's disease, or a healthy co-twin of an affected twin (not recorded which). V gene TRBV11-2 combines with J gene TRBJ2-1; the D call from TCRdb, TRBD1, cannot be confirmed without DNA. The sequenced sample was blood. CDR3 region: CASSHYPGQGGSYNEQFF.